This note documents a single TCR beta chain sequence. Its specificity is unknown. Some clones are missing from TCRdb's copy, which holds only in-frame ones; the method was immunoSEQ multiplex PCR. The table records some 120,000 clones, just under 95% of them present only once. The data were obtained in a study of T cell responses to AZD1222 COVID-19 vaccine. The study's findings and limits: There were repertoire samples only from the period after the peak T cell response. Spike-specific TCR breadth and depth both grew after two AZD1222 doses. Unmutated variant regions are reportedly the target of nearly half of TCRs that are spike-specific. The donor cohort was predominantly white British with a female majority, and clonal diversity may have been underestimated.

The CDR3 spans 12 residues. V lost 2 bases to trimming and J lost 3 bases, with 4 bases between them. Germline lookup yields CDR1 SGDLS and CDR2 YYNGEE. This specimen consisted of peripheral blood, obtained on day 0 of AZD1222 vaccination. The chain joins TRBV9 to TRBJ2-3, with D uncertain. This receptor was identified in an adult in good health. The CDR3 loop reads CASSVSTDTQYF. Here the CDR3 DNA reads TGTGCCAGCAGCGTTTCGACAGATACGCAGTATTTT. Full variable domain (rest looked up from reference TRBV9 and TRBJ2-3): DSGVTQTPKHLITATGQRVTLRCSPRSGDLSVYWYQQSLDQGLQFLIQYYNGEERAKGNILERFSAQQFPDLHSELNLSSLELGDSALYFCASSVSTDTQYFGPGTRLTVL.